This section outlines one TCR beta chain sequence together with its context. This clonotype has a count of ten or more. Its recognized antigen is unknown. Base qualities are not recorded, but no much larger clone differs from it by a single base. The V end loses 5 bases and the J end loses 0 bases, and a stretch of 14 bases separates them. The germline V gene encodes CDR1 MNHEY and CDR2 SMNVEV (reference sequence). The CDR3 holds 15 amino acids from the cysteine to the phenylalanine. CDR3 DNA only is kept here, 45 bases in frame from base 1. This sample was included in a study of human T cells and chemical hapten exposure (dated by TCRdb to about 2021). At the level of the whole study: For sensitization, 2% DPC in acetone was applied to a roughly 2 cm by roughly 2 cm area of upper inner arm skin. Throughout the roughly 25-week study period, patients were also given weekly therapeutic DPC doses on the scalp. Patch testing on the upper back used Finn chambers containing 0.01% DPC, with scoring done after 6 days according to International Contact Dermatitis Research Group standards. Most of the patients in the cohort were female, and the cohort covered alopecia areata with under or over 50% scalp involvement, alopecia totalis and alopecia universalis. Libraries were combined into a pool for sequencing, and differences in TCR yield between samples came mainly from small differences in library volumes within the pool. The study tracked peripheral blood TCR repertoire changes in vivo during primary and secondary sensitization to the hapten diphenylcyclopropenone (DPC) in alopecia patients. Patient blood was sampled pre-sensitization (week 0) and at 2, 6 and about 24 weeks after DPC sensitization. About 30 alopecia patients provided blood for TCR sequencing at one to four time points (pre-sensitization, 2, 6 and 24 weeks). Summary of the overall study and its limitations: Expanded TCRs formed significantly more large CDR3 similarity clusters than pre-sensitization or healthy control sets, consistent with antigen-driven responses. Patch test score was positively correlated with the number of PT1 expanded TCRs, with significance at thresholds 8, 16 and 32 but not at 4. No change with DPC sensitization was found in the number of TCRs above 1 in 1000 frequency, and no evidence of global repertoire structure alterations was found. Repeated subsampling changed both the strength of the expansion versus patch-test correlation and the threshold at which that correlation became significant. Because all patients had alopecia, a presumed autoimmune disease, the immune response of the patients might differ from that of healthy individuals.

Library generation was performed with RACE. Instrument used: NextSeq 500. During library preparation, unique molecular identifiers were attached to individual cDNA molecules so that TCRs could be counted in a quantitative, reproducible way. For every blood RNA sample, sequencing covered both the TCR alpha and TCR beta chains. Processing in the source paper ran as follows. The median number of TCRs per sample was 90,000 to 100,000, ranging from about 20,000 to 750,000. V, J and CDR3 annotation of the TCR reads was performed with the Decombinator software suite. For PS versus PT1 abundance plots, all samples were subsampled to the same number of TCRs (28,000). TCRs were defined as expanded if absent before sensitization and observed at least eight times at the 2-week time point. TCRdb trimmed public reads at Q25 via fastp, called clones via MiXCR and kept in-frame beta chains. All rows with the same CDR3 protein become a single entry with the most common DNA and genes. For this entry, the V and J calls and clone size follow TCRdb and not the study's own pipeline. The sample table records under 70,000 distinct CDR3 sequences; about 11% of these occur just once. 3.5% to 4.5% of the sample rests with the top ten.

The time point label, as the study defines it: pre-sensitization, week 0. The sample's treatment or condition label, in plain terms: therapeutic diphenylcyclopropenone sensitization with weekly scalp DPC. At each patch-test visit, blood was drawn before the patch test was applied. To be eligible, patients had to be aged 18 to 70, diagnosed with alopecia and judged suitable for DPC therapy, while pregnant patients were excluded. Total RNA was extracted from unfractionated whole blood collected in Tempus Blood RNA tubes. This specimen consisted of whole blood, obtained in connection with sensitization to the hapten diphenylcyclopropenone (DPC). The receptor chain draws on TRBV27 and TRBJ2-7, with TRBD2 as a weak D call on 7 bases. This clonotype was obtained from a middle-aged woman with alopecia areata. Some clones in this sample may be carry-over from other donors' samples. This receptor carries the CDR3 CASSPHAGASYEQYF. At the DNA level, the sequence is TGTGCCAGCAGTCCCCATGCGGGGGCCTCCTACGAGCAGTACTTC.